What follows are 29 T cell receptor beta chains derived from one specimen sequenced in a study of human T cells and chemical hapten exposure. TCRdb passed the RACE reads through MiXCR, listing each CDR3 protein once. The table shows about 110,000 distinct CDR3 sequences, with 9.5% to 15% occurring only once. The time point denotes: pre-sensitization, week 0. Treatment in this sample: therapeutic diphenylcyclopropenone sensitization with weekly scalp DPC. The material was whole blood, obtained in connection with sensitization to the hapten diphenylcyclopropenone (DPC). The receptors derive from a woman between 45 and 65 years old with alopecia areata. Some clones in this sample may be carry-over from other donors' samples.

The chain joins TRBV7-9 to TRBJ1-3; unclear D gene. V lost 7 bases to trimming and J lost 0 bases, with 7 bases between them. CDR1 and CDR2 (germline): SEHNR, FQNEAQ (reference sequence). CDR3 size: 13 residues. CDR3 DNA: TGTGCCAGCATCTGGCTCTCTGGAAACACCATATATTTT. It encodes CASIWLSGNTIYF.

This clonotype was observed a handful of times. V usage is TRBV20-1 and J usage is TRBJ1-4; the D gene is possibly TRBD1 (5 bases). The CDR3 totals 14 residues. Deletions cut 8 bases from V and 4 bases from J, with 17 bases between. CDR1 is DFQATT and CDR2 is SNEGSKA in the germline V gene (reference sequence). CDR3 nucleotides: TGCAGTAGTCCCCTGGGGGTTGGTAATGAAAAACTGTTTTTT. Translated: CSSPLGVGNEKLFF.

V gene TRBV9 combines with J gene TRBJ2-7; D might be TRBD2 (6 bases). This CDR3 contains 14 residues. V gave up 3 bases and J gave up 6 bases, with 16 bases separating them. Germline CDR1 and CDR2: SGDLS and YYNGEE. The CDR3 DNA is TGTGCCAGCAGCGCCCTCGCGGGATCGGGCGAGCAGTACTTC. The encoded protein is CASSALAGSGEQYF.

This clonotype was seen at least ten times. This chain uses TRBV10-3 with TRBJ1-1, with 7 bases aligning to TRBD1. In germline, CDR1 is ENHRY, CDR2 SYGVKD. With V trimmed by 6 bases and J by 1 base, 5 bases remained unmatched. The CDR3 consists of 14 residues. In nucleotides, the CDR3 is TGTGCCATCAGATTGGGACAGCCGAACACTGAAGCTTTCTTT. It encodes CAIRLGQPNTEAFF.

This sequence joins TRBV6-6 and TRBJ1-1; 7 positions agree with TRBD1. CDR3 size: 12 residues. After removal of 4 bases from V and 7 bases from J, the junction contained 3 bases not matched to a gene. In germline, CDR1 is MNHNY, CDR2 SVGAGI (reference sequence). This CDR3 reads CASSSGTDEAFF. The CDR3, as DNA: TGTGCCAGCAGTTCTGGGACAGATGAAGCTTTCTTT.

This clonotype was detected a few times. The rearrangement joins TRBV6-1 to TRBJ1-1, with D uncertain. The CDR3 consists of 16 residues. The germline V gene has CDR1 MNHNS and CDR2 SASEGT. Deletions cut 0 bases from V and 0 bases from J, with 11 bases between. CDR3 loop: CASSEAEQTMNTEAFF. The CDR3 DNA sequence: TGTGCCAGCAGTGAAGCTGAGCAGACAATGAACACTGAAGCTTTCTTT.

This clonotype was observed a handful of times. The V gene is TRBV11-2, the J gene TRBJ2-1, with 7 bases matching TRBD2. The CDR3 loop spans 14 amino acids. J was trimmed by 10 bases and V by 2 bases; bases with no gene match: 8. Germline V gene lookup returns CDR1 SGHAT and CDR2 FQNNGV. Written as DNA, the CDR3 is TGTGCCAGCAGCTTACCCGCGCGGGAGAGCGAGCAGTTCTTC. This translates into CASSLPARESEQFF.

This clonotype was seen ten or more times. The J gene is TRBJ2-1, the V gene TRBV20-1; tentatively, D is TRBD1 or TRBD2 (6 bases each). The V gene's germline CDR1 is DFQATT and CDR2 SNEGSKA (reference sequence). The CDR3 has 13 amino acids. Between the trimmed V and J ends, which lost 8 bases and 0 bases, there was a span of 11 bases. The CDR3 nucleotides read TGCAGTCCGGGGGCGAGCTCCTACAATGAGCAGTTCTTC. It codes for CSPGASSYNEQFF.

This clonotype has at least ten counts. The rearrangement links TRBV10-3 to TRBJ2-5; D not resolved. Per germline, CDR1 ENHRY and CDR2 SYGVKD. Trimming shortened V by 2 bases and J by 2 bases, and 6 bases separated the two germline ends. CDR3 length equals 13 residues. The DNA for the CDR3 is TGTGCCATCAGTGAGGTGCTGCAAGAGACCCAGTACTTC. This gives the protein CAISEVLQETQYF.

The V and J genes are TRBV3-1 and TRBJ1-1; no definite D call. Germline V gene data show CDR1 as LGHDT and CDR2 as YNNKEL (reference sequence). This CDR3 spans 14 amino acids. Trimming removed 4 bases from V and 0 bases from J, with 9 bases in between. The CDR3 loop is CASSLTDLNTEAFF. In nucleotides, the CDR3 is TGTGCCAGCAGCCTGACGGACCTGAACACTGAAGCTTTCTTT.

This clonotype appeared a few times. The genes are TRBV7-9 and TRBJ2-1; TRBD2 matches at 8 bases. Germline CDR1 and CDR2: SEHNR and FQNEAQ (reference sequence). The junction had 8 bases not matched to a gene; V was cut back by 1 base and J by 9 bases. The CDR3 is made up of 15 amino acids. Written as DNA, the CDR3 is TGTGCCAGCAGCTTAGTAGCGGGATCAATCAGTGAGCAGTTCTTC. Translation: CASSLVAGSISEQFF.

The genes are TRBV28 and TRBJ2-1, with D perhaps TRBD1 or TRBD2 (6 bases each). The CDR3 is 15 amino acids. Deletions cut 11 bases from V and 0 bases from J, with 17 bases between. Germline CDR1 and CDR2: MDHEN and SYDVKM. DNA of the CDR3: TGTGCCCTCACGGGGGCCTTAAGCTCCTACAATGAGCAGTTCTTC. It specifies CALTGALSSYNEQFF.

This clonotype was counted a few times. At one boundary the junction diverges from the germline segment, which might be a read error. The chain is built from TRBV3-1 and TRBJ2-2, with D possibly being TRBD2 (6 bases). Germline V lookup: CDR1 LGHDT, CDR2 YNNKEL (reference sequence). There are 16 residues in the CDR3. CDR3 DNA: TGTGCCAGCAGCCAAGTCGGCCTAGCGAAGACCGGGGAGCTGTTTTTT. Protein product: CASSQVGLAKTGELFF.

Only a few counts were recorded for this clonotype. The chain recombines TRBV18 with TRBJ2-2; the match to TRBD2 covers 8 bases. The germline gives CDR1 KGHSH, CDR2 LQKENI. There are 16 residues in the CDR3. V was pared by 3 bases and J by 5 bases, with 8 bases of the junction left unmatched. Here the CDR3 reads CASSPRAGVRTGELFF. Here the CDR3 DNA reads TGTGCCAGCTCACCCCGAGCGGGAGTTCGGACCGGGGAGCTGTTTTTT.

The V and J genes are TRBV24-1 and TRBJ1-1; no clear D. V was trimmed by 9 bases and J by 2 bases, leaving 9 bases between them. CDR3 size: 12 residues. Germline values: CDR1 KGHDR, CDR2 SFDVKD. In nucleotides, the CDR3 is TGTGCCACCCGGGGTCATAACACTGAAGCTTTCTTT. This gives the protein CATRGHNTEAFF.

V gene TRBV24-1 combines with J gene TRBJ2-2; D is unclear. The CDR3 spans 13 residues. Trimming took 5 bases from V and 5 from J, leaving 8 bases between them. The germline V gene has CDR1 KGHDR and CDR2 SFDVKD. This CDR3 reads CATSVGSTGELFF. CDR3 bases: TGTGCCACCAGTGTGGGGTCGACCGGGGAGCTGTTTTTT.

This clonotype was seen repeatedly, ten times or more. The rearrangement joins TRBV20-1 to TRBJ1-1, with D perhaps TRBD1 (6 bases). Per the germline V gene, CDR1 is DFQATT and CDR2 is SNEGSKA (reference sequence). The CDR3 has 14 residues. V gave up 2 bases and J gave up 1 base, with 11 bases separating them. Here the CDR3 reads CSARLKGGNTEAFF. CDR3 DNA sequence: TGCAGTGCTAGATTGAAAGGGGGGAACACTGAAGCTTTCTTT.

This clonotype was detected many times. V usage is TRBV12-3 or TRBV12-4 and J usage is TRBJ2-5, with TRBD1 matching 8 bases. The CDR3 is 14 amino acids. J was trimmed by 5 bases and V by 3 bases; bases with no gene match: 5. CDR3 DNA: TGTGCCAGCAGTTTGGGTCAGGGGGCTGAGACCCAGTACTTC. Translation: CASSLGQGAETQYF.

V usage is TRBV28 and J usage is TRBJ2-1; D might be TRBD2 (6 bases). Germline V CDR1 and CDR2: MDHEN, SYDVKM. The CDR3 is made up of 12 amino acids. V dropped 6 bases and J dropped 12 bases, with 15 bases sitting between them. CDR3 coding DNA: TGTGCCAGCAGCACTGCGGGGATCGGGCAGTTCTTC. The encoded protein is CASSTAGIGQFF.

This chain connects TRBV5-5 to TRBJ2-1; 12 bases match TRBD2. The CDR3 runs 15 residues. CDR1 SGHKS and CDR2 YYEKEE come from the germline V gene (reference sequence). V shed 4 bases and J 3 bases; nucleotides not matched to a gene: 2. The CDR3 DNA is TGTGCCAGCAGCCTACTAGCGGGGGGCTACAATGAGCAGTTCTTC. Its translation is CASSLLAGGYNEQFF.

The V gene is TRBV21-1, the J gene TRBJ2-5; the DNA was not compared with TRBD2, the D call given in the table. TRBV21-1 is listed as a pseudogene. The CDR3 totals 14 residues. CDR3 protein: CASSGSGTGETRYF. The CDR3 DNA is TGTGCCAGCAGCGGTAGCGGGACCGGGGAGACCCGGTACTTC.

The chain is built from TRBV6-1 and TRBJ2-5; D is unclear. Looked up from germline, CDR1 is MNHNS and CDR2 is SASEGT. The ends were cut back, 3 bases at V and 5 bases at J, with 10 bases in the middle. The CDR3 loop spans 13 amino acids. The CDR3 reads CASSEVVLETQYF. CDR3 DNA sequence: TGTGCCAGCAGTGAGGTGGTTTTGGAGACCCAGTACTTC.

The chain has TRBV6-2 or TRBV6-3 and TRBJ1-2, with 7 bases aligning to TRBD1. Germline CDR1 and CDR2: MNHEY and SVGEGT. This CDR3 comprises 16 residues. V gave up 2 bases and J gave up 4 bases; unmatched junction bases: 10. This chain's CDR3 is CASSYIDRAGSYGYTF. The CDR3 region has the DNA TGTGCCAGCAGTTACATCGACAGGGCCGGTTCCTATGGCTACACCTTC.

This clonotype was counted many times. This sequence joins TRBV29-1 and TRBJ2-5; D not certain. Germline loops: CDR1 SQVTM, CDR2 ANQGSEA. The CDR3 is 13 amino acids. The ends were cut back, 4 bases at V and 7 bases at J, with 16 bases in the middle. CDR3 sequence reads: CSVVFSDGRTQYF. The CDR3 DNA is TGCAGCGTTGTATTCTCCGATGGGCGGACCCAGTACTTC.

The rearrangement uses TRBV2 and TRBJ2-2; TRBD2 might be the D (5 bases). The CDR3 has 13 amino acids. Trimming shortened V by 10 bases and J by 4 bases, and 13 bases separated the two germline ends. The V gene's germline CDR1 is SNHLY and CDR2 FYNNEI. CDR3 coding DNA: TGTGCCACAGGACTGAGGAGCACCGGGGAGCTGTTTTTT. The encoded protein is CATGLRSTGELFF.

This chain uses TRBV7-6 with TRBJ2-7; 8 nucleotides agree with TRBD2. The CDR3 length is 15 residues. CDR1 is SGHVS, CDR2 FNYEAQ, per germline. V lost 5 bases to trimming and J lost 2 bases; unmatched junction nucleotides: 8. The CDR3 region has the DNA TGTGCCAGCAGCCCCGATGTGACTAGCGCCTACGAGCAGTACTTC. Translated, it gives CASSPDVTSAYEQYF.

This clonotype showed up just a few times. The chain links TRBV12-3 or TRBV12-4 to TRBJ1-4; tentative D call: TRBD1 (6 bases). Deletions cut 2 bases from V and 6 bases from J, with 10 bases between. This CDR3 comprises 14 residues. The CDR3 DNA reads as TGTGCCAGCAGTTTACGAGGGGGGTATGAAAAACTGTTTTTT. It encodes CASSLRGGYEKLFF.

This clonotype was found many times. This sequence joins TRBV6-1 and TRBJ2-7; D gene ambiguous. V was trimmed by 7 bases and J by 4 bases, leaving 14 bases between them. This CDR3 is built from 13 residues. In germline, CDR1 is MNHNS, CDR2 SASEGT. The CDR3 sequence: CASIGSIPYEQYF. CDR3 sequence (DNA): TGTGCCAGCATCGGCTCGATCCCGTACGAGCAGTACTTC.

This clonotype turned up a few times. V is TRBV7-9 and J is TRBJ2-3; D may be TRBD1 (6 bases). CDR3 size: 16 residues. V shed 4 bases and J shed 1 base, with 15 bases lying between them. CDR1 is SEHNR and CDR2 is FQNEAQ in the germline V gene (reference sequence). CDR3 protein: CASSSFDRPGTDTQYF. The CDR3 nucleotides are TGTGCCAGCAGCTCTTTCGACAGGCCGGGCACAGATACGCAGTATTTT.